A selection of T cell receptor beta chains follows, all from one sample in a study of early T cells in non-severe SARS-CoV-2 infection. TCRdb reanalysed the 5' RACE reads using MiXCR and keeps one entry per CDR3 protein. The sample includes just under 90,000 distinct CDR3 sequences, roughly 14% of them seen just once. The sample taken for sequencing was whole blood. These receptors all come from an adult who was a healthcare worker with PCR-confirmed SARS-CoV-2 infection or an uninfected control (not recorded which). Each CDR3 is given with its conserved first and last residue. The D gene is left open where the match is weak. Clone size is stated in some rows and not others, as once, few, many or a class when expanded.

clone_size | j_call | v_call | cdr3_length | d_call | cdr3_aa | cdr3_nt
NA | TRBJ1-1 | TRBV7-2 | 15 | NA | CASSLTPDPNTEAFF | TGTGCCAGCAGCTTAACCCCCGATCCGAACACTGAAGCTTTCTTT
NA | TRBJ1-2 | TRBV12-3/TRBV12-4 | 15 | TRBD1 | CASSSRGQGAYGYTF | TGTGCCAGCAGTTCCCGGGGACAGGGCGCCTATGGCTACACCTTC
NA | TRBJ2-1 | TRBV6-5 | 14 | NA | CASSYSGDRSEQFF | TGTGCCAGCAGTTACTCAGGGGATAGGAGTGAGCAGTTCTTC
NA | TRBJ2-3 | TRBV27 | 12 | NA | CASRTLADTQYF | TGTGCCAGCAGGACACTGGCAGATACGCAGTATTTT
NA | TRBJ2-5 | TRBV11-2 | 14 | NA | CASSSMSPGETQYF | TGTGCCAGCAGCTCTATGTCCCCGGGAGAGACCCAGTACTTC
few | TRBJ2-3 | TRBV5-1 | 16 | TRBD1 | CASSATGGPPLDTQYF | TGCGCCAGCAGCGCCACAGGGGGCCCTCCGTTGGATACGCAGTATTTT
few | TRBJ2-3 | TRBV29-1 | 14 | NA | CSVEDAGGTDTQYF | TGCAGCGTTGAAGATGCAGGGGGCACAGATACGCAGTATTTT
NA | TRBJ2-3 | TRBV6-6 | 12 | NA | CASIGFTDTQYF | TGTGCCAGCATAGGGTTCACAGATACGCAGTATTTT
NA | TRBJ1-4 | TRBV5-1 | 18 | TRBD1 | CASSLGFGQGATNEKLFF | TGCGCCAGCAGCTTGGGATTTGGACAGGGGGCAACTAATGAAAAACTGTTTTTT
few | TRBJ1-1 | TRBV6-4 | 19 | NA | CASSDLPLGGLGTYTEAFF | TGTGCCAGCAGTGACCTCCCCCTGGGGGGTTTGGGGACTTACACTGAAGCTTTCTTT
NA | TRBJ2-1 | TRBV7-8 | 13 | NA | CASSLRLVSEQFF | TGTGCCAGCAGCTTACGACTAGTCAGTGAGCAGTTCTTC
NA | TRBJ1-4 | TRBV6-5 | 14 | NA | CASSYRSRGEKLFF | TGTGCCAGCAGTTACAGGTCGAGAGGTGAAAAACTGTTTTTT
NA | TRBJ2-3 | TRBV7-3 | 15 | TRBD2 | CASSLLLAGTDTQYF | TGTGCCAGCAGCTTACTACTAGCGGGGACAGATACGCAGTATTTT
NA | TRBJ2-7 | TRBV6-5 | 14 | NA | CASSWDGMGIEQYF | TGTGCCAGCAGTTGGGATGGGATGGGGATCGAGCAGTACTTC
NA | TRBJ2-1 | TRBV20-1 | 14 | TRBD2 | CSALSGDSYNEQFF | TGCAGTGCCCTAAGCGGGGACTCCTACAATGAGCAGTTCTTC
NA | TRBJ2-2 | TRBV11-2 | 18 | TRBD2 | CASSLVFSSGRNTGELFF | TGTGCCAGCAGCTTAGTCTTCTCTAGCGGGAGGAACACCGGGGAGCTGTTTTTT
few | TRBJ1-5 | TRBV6-1 | 11 | NA | CASSELQPQHF | TGTGCCAGCAGTGAGCTTCAGCCCCAGCATTTT